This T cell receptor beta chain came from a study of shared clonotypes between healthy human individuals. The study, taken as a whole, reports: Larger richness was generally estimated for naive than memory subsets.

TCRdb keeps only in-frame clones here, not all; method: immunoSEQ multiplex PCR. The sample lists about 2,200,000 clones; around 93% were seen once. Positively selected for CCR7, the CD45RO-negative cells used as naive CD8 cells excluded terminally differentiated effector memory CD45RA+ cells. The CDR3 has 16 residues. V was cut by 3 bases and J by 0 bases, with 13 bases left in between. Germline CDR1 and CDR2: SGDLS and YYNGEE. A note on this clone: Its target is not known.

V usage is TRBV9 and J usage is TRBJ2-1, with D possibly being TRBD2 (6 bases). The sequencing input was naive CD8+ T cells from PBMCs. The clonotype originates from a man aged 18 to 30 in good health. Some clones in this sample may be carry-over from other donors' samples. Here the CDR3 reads CASSEGLASSYNEQFF. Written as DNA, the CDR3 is TGTGCCAGCAGCGAGGGACTCGCCAGCTCCTACAATGAGCAGTTCTTC.